This T cell receptor beta chain was obtained from a study of blood T cells in healthy people across ages. The wider study: Template-switching capture recovered about one barcoded beta molecule per two T cells.

Whole-study findings and limits: Using unsorted PBMCs precluded a conclusive naive versus antigen-experienced comparison.

Through a sample-barcoded 5' primer and a J-beta primer mix, a second PCR was run for roughly 6 to 11 cycles. The study obtained at least 3 million CDR3-containing paired-end reads from every sample. TCRdb re-called the 5' RACE reads with MiXCR, one entry per CDR3 protein. In the table there are around 2 million distinct CDR3 sequences, about 39% of which are singletons. Note on this clonotype: What it recognizes is unknown.

CDR3 length: 13 residues. The V gene's germline CDR1 is DFQATT and CDR2 SNEGSKA (reference sequence). The ends were cut back, 3 bases at V and 4 bases at J, with 12 bases in the middle. The sample taken for sequencing was blood. This chain links TRBV20-1 with TRBJ1-1; TRBD1 is a possible D gene (6 bases). This TCR was recovered from a human donor in good health. CDR3 in amino acids: CSASRGDITEAFF. CDR3 DNA: TGCAGTGCTAGCAGGGGCGATATCACTGAAGCTTTCTTT.